This T cell receptor beta chain was identified during a study of PD-1 blockade in mismatch repair-deficient tumors. Across the whole study: Enrolled about 2012-2016, patients had progressing, pretreated mismatch repair-deficient cancers of 12 types. Study-level points and caveats: Rapid post-treatment expansion, then contraction, generally preceding radiologic response, marked tumor-resident clones.

J was trimmed by 6 bases and V by 7 bases; bases with no gene match: 4. The CDR3 extends over 14 amino acids. Germline CDR1 reads MNHNS; CDR2 reads SASEGT. Generated by immunoSEQ multiplex PCR, the TCRdb table keeps only in-frame clones and is missing some. Counted here are more than 9,500 clones, around 86% occurring once; the ten biggest clones make up 20% to 25%. With regard to this clone: The antigen remains undetermined.

Time point: approximately 11-day in vitro stimulation with candidate neoantigen peptide 2. A roughly 11-day in vitro culture was run per each of fewer than ten reactive peptides. Clone fold changes were calculated against an identical culture without peptide. This chain uses TRBV6-1 with TRBJ2-1, with TRBD2 matching over 12 bases. This clonotype originated in an adult with mismatch repair-deficient cancer. Specimen: cells cultured in vitro, collected from a patient treated with pembrolizumab. The CDR3 region has the DNA TGTGCCAGCACGACTAGCGGGGGACTCAATGAGCAGTTCTTC. It specifies CASTTSGGLNEQFF.